One and the same sample provided the 20 T cell receptor beta chains below, sequenced in a study of blood T cells in healthy people across ages (dated by TCRdb to the mid-2010s). Libraries were built with 5' RACE. The sample was run on an Illumina HiSeq 2500. A second PCR of about 7 to 12 cycles was run with a J-beta primer mix and a sample-barcoded 5' primer. The raw public reads went through TCRdb reprocessing: fastp at Q25, MiXCR clone calling, in-frame beta chains kept. Here each entry gathers all rows of one CDR3 protein and keeps the most common genes and DNA. Across this sample there are 730,000 or so distinct CDR3 sequences, with roughly 47% seen only once. The top ten hold 20% to 25% of the sample. Sequenced material: blood. Receptors originate from a woman aged 55-69 years in good health.

The chain is built from TRBV6-5 and TRBJ1-4; no firm D call. V gave up 0 bases and J gave up 8 bases, with 7 bases separating them. Germline V gene sequence: CDR1 MNHEY, CDR2 SVGAGI. The CDR3 contains 13 residues. The CDR3 protein is CASSYSKGEKLFF. In DNA, the CDR3 is TGTGCCAGCAGTTACTCGAAGGGCGAAAAACTGTTTTTT.

V gene TRBV7-2 combines with J gene TRBJ2-7; D is unclear. Matching the DNA end better, TRBJ2-5 makes the J call doubtful. The CDR3 runs to 16 residues. CDR1 SGHTA and CDR2 FQGNSA come from the germline V gene. The CDR3 spells CASSPRERIGKETQYF. DNA of the CDR3: TGTGCCAGCAGCCCCAGAGAGAGGATAGGGAAAGAGACCCAGTACTTC.

This chain connects TRBV5-1 to TRBJ2-3; weak D call: TRBD2 (6 bases). V lost 4 bases and J 4 bases, leaving 13 bases between the germline ends. Germline CDR1 SGHRS, CDR2 YFSETQ. This CDR3 comprises 14 residues. In nucleotides, the CDR3 is TGCGCCAGCAGCCCGGGGGATGCGGCAGATACGCAGTATTTT. Encoded protein: CASSPGDAADTQYF.

The sample holds a few counts of this clonotype. The V gene is TRBV7-9, the J gene TRBJ2-5, with a tentative D call TRBD1 (6 bases). Germline CDR1 SEHNR, CDR2 FQNEAQ (reference sequence). Trimming took off 6 bases at V and 7 bases at J, with 21 bases between the two ends. This CDR3 comprises 15 residues. CDR3 DNA: TGTGCCAGCAGTGTTGGACAGACTCCCGTAGGGACCCAGTACTTC. This translates into CASSVGQTPVGTQYF.

The rearrangement uses TRBV18 and TRBJ2-1, with 8 bases aligning to TRBD2. This CDR3 spans 16 amino acids. Germline trimming cut 0 bases from V and 4 bases from J; bases unmatched to any gene: 5. From germline, CDR1 is KGHSH and CDR2 LQKENI. The CDR3 DNA reads as TGTGCCAGCTCACCACCGTTTAGCGGGAAGTACAATGAGCAGTTCTTC. It is translated as CASSPPFSGKYNEQFF.

This sequence joins TRBV6-5 and TRBJ2-3; no firm D call. The CDR3 is 11 amino acids. Germline V gives CDR1 MNHEY, CDR2 SVGAGI. V lost 6 bases, J lost 7 bases, and 8 bases lay in between. This chain's CDR3 is CASSRYNTQYF. The CDR3 coding sequence is TGTGCCAGCAGCCGTTACAATACGCAGTATTTT.

This clonotype has a handful of counts. The chain couples TRBV28 to TRBJ2-7; D not resolved. The CDR3 totals 13 residues. Germline V gene lookup returns CDR1 MDHEN and CDR2 SYDVKM. Trimming removed 2 bases at V and 7 bases at J, with 12 bases between. As DNA, the CDR3 is TGTGCCAGCAGTTTAGAGGCCCGTTGGGAGCAGTACTTC. Translated: CASSLEARWEQYF.

On this clonotype itself: A much more abundant neighbour one base away suggests this may be a read error. The chain is built from TRBV3-1 and TRBJ2-3, with 14 bases that match TRBD2. Germline values: CDR1 LGHDT, CDR2 YNNKEL (reference sequence). Trimming took 4 bases from V and 2 from J; bases not matched to a gene: 8. The CDR3 consists of 18 residues. The CDR3 nucleotides read TGTGCCAGCAGCCTCTCTCCGGGACTAGCGGGGGACACAGATACGCAGTATTTT. This translates into CASSLSPGLAGDTDTQYF.

Concerning this clonotype: At one end the junction does not follow the germline gene, possibly because of a read error. This chain joins TRBV24-1 and TRBJ2-1; 10 nucleotides match TRBD1. CDR1 and CDR2 (germline): KGHDR, SFDVKD. The CDR3 is made up of 15 amino acids. CDR3 DNA: TGTGCCGCCAGTTCGCCGGGACAGGGGCAGGATGAGCAGTTCTTC. Amino acids: CAASSPGQGQDEQFF.

This chain uses TRBV12-3 or TRBV12-4 with TRBJ2-3; 8 nucleotides agree with TRBD1. This CDR3 is 13 amino acids long. Losses at the gene ends were 10 bases for V and 1 base for J; bases not matched to a gene: 4. The CDR3 reads CATLTGGTDTQYF. Here the CDR3 DNA reads TGTGCCACCCTGACAGGGGGCACAGATACGCAGTATTTT.

This clonotype has ten or more counts. The chain carries TRBV4-2 and TRBJ2-5; D perhaps matches TRBD2 (5 bases). V lost 1 base and J lost 2, with 8 bases in between. Per germline, CDR1 LGHNA and CDR2 YNFKEQ. CDR3 length equals 14 residues. The CDR3 DNA reads as TGTGCCAGCAGCCAAGGTGGCGGGCAAGAGACCCAGTACTTC. It translates to CASSQGGGQETQYF.

The J gene is TRBJ2-7, the V gene TRBV15; D unresolved. Gene TRBJ2-5 matches the end of the DNA better, so the J call may be wrong. This CDR3 is 14 amino acids long. Germline assignment: CDR1 LNHNV and CDR2 YYDKDF (reference sequence). CDR3 coding DNA: TGTGCCACCAGCAGAGATCGGGTAGGAGAGACCCAGTACTTC. It translates to CATSRDRVGETQYF.

As concerns this clonotype: It is likely a read error, because the conserved phenylalanine at the end of the CDR3 is missing. No DNA is shown, since the ends of the CDR3 on it are uncertain; the CDR3 is the one TCRdb lists. The gene calls are TRBV18 and TRBJ2-5; the table's D call, TRBD2, was not checked against the DNA. The CDR3 spans 14 amino acids, including both terminal residues. CDR1 is KGHSH and CDR2 is LQKENI in the germline V gene. CDR3 region: CASSPGRDGYTFGS.

V and J are TRBV20-1 and TRBJ2-7, with no clear D. With 6 bases removed from V and 0 bases from J, the gap between germline ends came to 15 bases. The CDR3 extends over 14 amino acids. Germline lookup yields CDR1 DFQATT and CDR2 SNEGSKA (reference sequence). CDR3 region: CSADQVRSSYEQYF. Written as DNA, the CDR3 is TGCAGTGCAGATCAGGTTAGAAGCTCCTACGAGCAGTACTTC.

This clonotype was observed many times. This chain links TRBV7-2 with TRBJ2-6; weak D call: TRBD2 (7 bases). The CDR3 is 15 residues long. Trimming stripped 10 bases from V and 0 bases from J, with 13 bases between. The germline CDR1 and CDR2 sequences are SGHTA and FQGNSA. In nucleotides, the CDR3 is TGTGCCAAAAGGGGGGGCTCCTCTGGGGCCAACGTCCTGACTTTC. Translation: CAKRGGSSGANVLTF.

This clonotype was picked up a small number of times. The rearrangement joins TRBV7-9 to TRBJ2-5; no clear D. Germline CDR1 reads SEHNR; CDR2 reads FQNEAQ (reference sequence). The V end was cut by 8 bases, the J end by 3 bases, with 16 bases between. The CDR3 loop spans 14 amino acids. CDR3 DNA sequence: TGTGCCAGCGAGCCGCCCGTGGGGAAAGAGACCCAGTACTTC. This gives the protein CASEPPVGKETQYF. The full variable domain, with the rest looked up from reference TRBV7-9 and TRBJ2-5, is DTGVSQNPRHKITKRGQNVTFRCDPISEHNRLYWYRQTLGQGPEFLTYFQNEAQLEKSRLLSDRFSAERPKGSFSTLEIQRTEQGDSAMYLCASEPPVGKETQYFGPGTRLLVL.

This CDR3 reads CASSLRTGAMNTEAFF. The DNA of the CDR3 is TGTGCCAGCAGTCTCCGGACAGGGGCTATGAACACTGAAGCTTTCTTT. The V call is TRBV6-5, the J call TRBJ1-1; TRBD1 aligns across 9 bases. CDR3 size: 16 residues. Looked up from germline, CDR1 is MNHEY and CDR2 is SVGAGI. Trimming removed 5 bases from V and 0 bases from J; junction bases left unmatched: 7.

This chain joins TRBV7-9 and TRBJ1-4; D not resolved. Germline V lookup: CDR1 SEHNR, CDR2 FQNEAQ (reference sequence). V lost 1 base and J 7 bases, leaving 13 bases between the germline ends. This CDR3 has 15 residues. The CDR3 DNA reads TGTGCCAGCAGCTTAGGGGCCGGTGTGACTGAAAAACTGTTTTTT. This sequence encodes CASSLGAGVTEKLFF. Variable domain in full (rest from reference TRBV7-9 and TRBJ1-4): DTGVSQNPRHKITKRGQNVTFRCDPISEHNRLYWYRQTLGQGPEFLTYFQNEAQLEKSRLLSDRFSAERPKGSFSTLEIQRTEQGDSAMYLCASSLGAGVTEKLFFGSGTQLSVL.

This clonotype was counted between two and nine times. J is TRBJ2-4 and V is TRBV12-3 or TRBV12-4, with D hard to call. Trimming removed 5 bases at V and 10 bases at J, with 9 bases between. This CDR3 contains 11 residues. This CDR3 reads CASSPDVIQYF. CDR3 coding DNA: TGTGCCAGCAGTCCCGATGTGATTCAGTACTTC.

In its sample, this clonotype was seen once. The rearrangement joins TRBV9 to TRBJ1-2, with D possibly TRBD1 on 6 matching bases. The CDR3 length is 14 residues. Germline assignment: CDR1 SGDLS and CDR2 YYNGEE. V lost 4 bases, J lost 4 bases, and 14 bases lay in between. CDR3 nucleotides: TGTGCCAGCAGCCCCCAGGACAGCTTCTATGGCTACACCTTC. It specifies CASSPQDSFYGYTF.